Many counts were recorded for the clone carrying this T cell receptor (beta chain). This sample stems from a study of blood T cell repertoires in COVID-19. Study information: Whether acute or convalescent, the COVID-19 samples came from the United States, Italy and Spain.

Using immunoSEQ multiplex PCR, the repertoire was profiled, and TCRdb retains in-frame clones only, with some absent. In the table there are some 390,000 clones, about 90% of which are singletons. What the recovered Cohort 3 donors had was two negative PCRs, clearance, or symptom resolution. Sample: PBMCs or T cells enriched from blood (not recorded which). The sequence came from a woman aged 25 to 45 who had recovered from COVID-19.

CDR3 DNA: TGTGCCAGCAGGACCAAACAGGGGTCATATAGCAATCAGCCCCAGCATTTT. Its protein product is CASRTKQGSYSNQPQHF. J is TRBJ1-5 and V is TRBV28; 7 positions agree with TRBD1. Germline assignment: CDR1 MDHEN and CDR2 SYDVKM. J gave up 0 bases and V 6 bases, and 11 bases lay outside the gene matches. The length of the CDR3 is 17 residues. Complete variable domain (other parts from reference TRBV28 and TRBJ1-5): DVKVTQSSRYLVKRTGEKVFLECVQDMDHENMFWYRQDPGLGLRLIYFSYDVKMKEKGDIPEGYSVSREKKERFSLILESASTNQTSMYLCASRTKQGSYSNQPQHFGDGTRLSIL.